The 19 T cell receptor beta chains listed next were all sequenced from one sample in a study of graft-versus-host responses after intestinal transplantation. Here immunoSEQ multiplex PCR was the method, and the copy in TCRdb shows in-frame clones only, minus some. The data contain 12,000 or so clones, roughly 37% of them seen just once; the ten biggest clones take up roughly 3.2%. Irradiated stimulators labeled with violet dye, some 200,000 in number, were plated with some 200,000 CFSE-labeled responders. The sequencing used alloreactive CD8+ T cells from a mixed lymphocyte reaction culture, collected before intestinal transplant. Indicated subset: CFSE-low proliferating T cells sorted from roughly six-day pre-transplant mixed lymphocyte reaction (GvH or HvG direction). The receptors originated from a human patient who received an intestinal transplant.

The chain carries TRBV10-3 and TRBJ1-4; D uncertain. The V end was cut by 0 bases, the J end by 4 bases, with 9 bases between. CDR1 and CDR2 from the germline V gene are ENHRY and SYGVKD. This CDR3 region has 15 residues. In nucleotides, the CDR3 is TGTGCCATCAGTGAGTCGTTACTCTTTAATGAAAAACTGTTTTTT. Its protein is CAISESLLFNEKLFF.

The chain joins TRBV12-5 to TRBJ2-1; unclear D gene. The CDR3 covers 13 residues. Trimming removed 5 bases from V and 5 bases from J, with 10 bases in between. The germline V gene encodes CDR1 LGHNT and CDR2 FRNRAP. The CDR3 loop is CASGMDPNNEQFF. CDR3 sequence (DNA): TGTGCTAGTGGTATGGACCCAAACAATGAGCAGTTCTTC.

The rearrangement links TRBV4-3 to TRBJ2-5, with D perhaps being TRBD1 or TRBD2 (7 bases each). V was cut by 3 bases and J by 5 bases, with 16 bases left in between. This CDR3 spans 15 amino acids. CDR1 is LGHNA, CDR2 YSLEER, per germline. The CDR3 protein is CASSQTTGEGETQYF. Written as DNA, the CDR3 is TGCGCCAGCAGCCAGACCACAGGGGAGGGGGAGACCCAGTACTTC.

V is TRBV11-3 and J is TRBJ2-2, with a weak D call TRBD2 (5 bases). CDR3 size: 14 residues. Per germline, CDR1 SGHNT and CDR2 YENEEA. V lost 3 bases and J 5 bases, leaving 10 bases between the germline ends. The CDR3 protein is CASSLSSGTGELFF. The DNA of the CDR3 is TGTGCCAGCAGCTTGAGTTCGGGGACCGGGGAGCTGTTTTTT.

This clone was seen only a few times. The J gene is TRBJ2-7, the V gene TRBV29-1; 9 nucleotides match TRBD1. Germline trimming cut 6 bases from V and 2 bases from J; bases unmatched to any gene: 5. The CDR3 loop spans 13 amino acids. Looked up from germline, CDR1 is SQVTM and CDR2 is ANQGSEA. DNA of the CDR3: TGCAGCGTGTTTAGACAGGGGGCCTACGAGCAGTACTTC. Protein: CSVFRQGAYEQYF.

This clone was found a few times. This rearrangement joins TRBV15 to TRBJ2-7, with TRBD2 identical over 8 bases. The ends lost 0 bases at V and 3 bases at J; junction bases unmatched: 10. This CDR3 is 17 amino acids long. Germline V gene sequence: CDR1 LNHNV, CDR2 YYDKDF (reference sequence). CDR3: CATSREDLAGSGYEQYF. The CDR3 DNA is TGTGCCACCAGCAGAGAAGACTTAGCGGGATCCGGCTACGAGCAGTACTTC.

V usage is TRBV6-1 and J usage is TRBJ2-7; D not certain. Germline CDR1 is MNHNS and CDR2 is SASEGT. With 6 bases removed from V and 5 bases from J, the gap between germline ends came to 14 bases. This CDR3 comprises 13 residues. DNA of the CDR3: TGTGCCAGCAGGCCCCGGTCGACCAACGAGCAGTACTTC. As protein: CASRPRSTNEQYF.

The chain recombines TRBV11-2 with TRBJ2-5; no clear D gene. Germline V gives CDR1 SGHAT, CDR2 FQNNGV. This CDR3 contains 14 residues. V was cut by 4 bases and J by 2 bases, with 11 bases left in between. The DNA of the CDR3 is TGTGCCAGCAGCTCGGCGGAAGTTCAAGAGACCCAGTACTTC. Translated, it gives CASSSAEVQETQYF.

The CDR3 sequence is CASSFAWGPYNEQFF. CDR3 DNA: TGTGCCAGCAGCTTTGCGTGGGGACCCTACAATGAGCAGTTCTTC. This rearrangement joins TRBV7-6 to TRBJ2-1; the D call may be TRBD1 or TRBD2 (5 bases each). Looked up from germline, CDR1 is SGHVS and CDR2 is FNYEAQ. CDR3 length: 15 amino acids. V lost 3 bases to trimming and J lost 2 bases, with 11 bases between them.

The rearrangement uses TRBV19 and TRBJ2-2; 16 bases fit TRBD2. CDR3 length: 19 residues. V was pared by 1 base and J by 4 bases, with 6 bases of the junction left unmatched. CDR1 LNHDA and CDR2 SQIVND come from the germline V gene (reference sequence). CDR3 DNA: TGTGCCAGTAGTATAGTACCGGGACTAGCGGGAGGGCGCACCGGGGAGCTGTTTTTT. This gives the protein CASSIVPGLAGGRTGELFF.

This chain uses TRBV20-1 with TRBJ2-5; no firm D call. V lost 3 bases, J lost 10 bases, and 9 bases lay in between. CDR3 size: 10 residues. In germline, CDR1 is DFQATT, CDR2 SNEGSKA (reference sequence). CDR3 in amino acids: CSASPRNQYF. CDR3 nucleotides: TGCAGTGCTAGCCCCCGTAACCAGTACTTC.

V gene TRBV7-9 combines with J gene TRBJ2-1; 7 nucleotides line up with TRBD2. The germline V gene encodes CDR1 SEHNR and CDR2 FQNEAQ (reference sequence). Losses at the gene ends were 3 bases for V and 4 bases for J; bases not matched to a gene: 12. The CDR3 spans 17 residues. The CDR3 spells CASSFYPLGREYNEQFF. CDR3 DNA sequence: TGTGCCAGCAGCTTCTACCCCCTGGGGCGGGAGTACAATGAGCAGTTCTTC.

This clone has more than one count but fewer than ten. V gene TRBV7-8 combines with J gene TRBJ2-1; D gene unclear. The CDR3 has 12 amino acids. Per the germline V gene, CDR1 is SGHVS and CDR2 is FQNEAQ. V lost 3 bases and J 6 bases, leaving 6 bases between the germline ends. In DNA, the CDR3 is TGTGCCAGCAGCTTCGCCACCAATGAGCAGTTCTTC. It encodes CASSFATNEQFF.

This clone was seen a few times. The CDR3 coding sequence is TGTGCCAGCAGGGGACTAGCCTCAACAGATACGCAGTATTTT. It translates to CASRGLASTDTQYF. V and J are TRBV2 and TRBJ2-3; 9 nucleotides match TRBD2. J was trimmed by 3 bases and V by 6 bases; bases with no gene match: 4. Germline CDR1 SNHLY, CDR2 FYNNEI. The CDR3 runs to 14 residues.

The chain joins TRBV6-7 to TRBJ2-2; D may match TRBD1 or TRBD2 (5 bases each). TRBV6-7 is reported as an ORF; its role is uncertain. The CDR3 is 18 residues long. V was trimmed by 0 bases and J by 2 bases, leaving 16 bases between them. CDR3 protein: CASSYSFTRGVNTGELFF. The CDR3 coding sequence is TGTGCCAGCAGTTACTCGTTCACTAGGGGAGTCAACACCGGGGAGCTGTTTTTT.

This sequence joins TRBV11-1 and TRBJ1-1; 9 positions match TRBD1. This CDR3 has 14 amino acids. Germline V lookup: CDR1 SGHAT, CDR2 FQDESV (reference sequence). Trimming at V came to 3 bases and at J to 4 bases, leaving 3 bases not matched to a gene. In nucleotides, the CDR3 is TGTGCCAGCAGCTTGTACAGGGGGCGCACTGAAGCTTTCTTT. Residues: CASSLYRGRTEAFF.

This clone has only a few counts. This sequence joins TRBV28 and TRBJ1-5; 10 nucleotides agree with TRBD1. V shed 7 bases and J 4 bases; nucleotides not matched to a gene: 7. Per germline, CDR1 MDHEN and CDR2 SYDVKM. The CDR3 is 15 residues long. The CDR3: CASTWTGGMNQPQHF. The CDR3 DNA reads as TGTGCCAGCACCTGGACAGGGGGGATGAATCAGCCCCAGCATTTT.

Notes on this clone: Other DNA sequences in the sample encode the same CDR3. V and J are TRBV30 and TRBJ2-1; D may match TRBD1 or TRBD2 (6 bases each). Trimming removed 3 bases from V and 10 bases from J, with 13 bases in between. This CDR3 region has 12 residues. Germline V gives CDR1 GTSNPN, CDR2 SVGIG (reference sequence). The CDR3 reads CAWREGVGEQFF. The CDR3 region has the DNA TGTGCCTGGAGGGAGGGGGTGGGCGAGCAGTTCTTC.

The chain combines TRBV2 with TRBJ2-7; D call uncertain. CDR1 is SNHLY, CDR2 FYNNEI, per germline. V shed 4 bases and J shed 7 bases, with 14 bases lying between them. CDR3 length: 13 amino acids. The CDR3 nucleotides read TGTGCCAGCAGTGGGTTCGTAGGAGATGAGCAGTACTTC. Protein sequence: CASSGFVGDEQYF.